This T cell receptor beta chain is from a study of cytomegalovirus exposure and HLA in healthy donors. Unrecorded immune exposures were likely, despite nominal health at sampling. Points on this clone: What it binds is not known.

The PCR made use of 60 Vbeta and 13 Jbeta primers. Generated by immunoSEQ multiplex PCR, the TCRdb table keeps only in-frame clones and is missing some. This sample contains over 45,000 clones. The study's findings and limits: Per a later analysis, HLA-associated TCR beta chains showed more clonal expansion than other, equally common TCR beta chains.

The CDR3 runs 17 residues. Germline CDR1 ENHRY, CDR2 SYGVKD. V lost 4 bases and J lost 0; bases outside the gene matches: 9. The TCR was taken from a woman aged 18-29 years in good health and CMV-seronegative. The chain employs TRBV10-3 and TRBJ1-1, with 9 bases identical to TRBD1. Sequencing used PBMCs. This chain's CDR3 is CAISARTGAVMNTEAFF. The CDR3 nucleotides read TGTGCCATCAGTGCCCGGACAGGGGCGGTCATGAACACTGAAGCTTTCTTT.